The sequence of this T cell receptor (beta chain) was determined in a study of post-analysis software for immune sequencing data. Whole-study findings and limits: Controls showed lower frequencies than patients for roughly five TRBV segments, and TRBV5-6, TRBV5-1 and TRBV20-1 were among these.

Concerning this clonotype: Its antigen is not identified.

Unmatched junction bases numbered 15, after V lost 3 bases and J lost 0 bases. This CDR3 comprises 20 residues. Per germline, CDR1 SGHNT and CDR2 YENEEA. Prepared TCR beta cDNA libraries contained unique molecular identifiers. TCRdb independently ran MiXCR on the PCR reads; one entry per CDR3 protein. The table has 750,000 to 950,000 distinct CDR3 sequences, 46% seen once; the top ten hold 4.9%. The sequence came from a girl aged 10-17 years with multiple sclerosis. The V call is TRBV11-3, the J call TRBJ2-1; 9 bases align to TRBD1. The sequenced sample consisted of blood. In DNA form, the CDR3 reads TGTGCCAGCAGCTTGGCCGCCGGACAGGGGTGGGCCAGCTCCTACAATGAGCAGTTCTTC. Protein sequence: CASSLAAGQGWASSYNEQFF.